The 17 T cell receptor beta chains presented below share a single source sample, sequenced in a study of T cells in Graves' hyperthyroidism and ophthalmopathy. TCR beta CDR3 regions were amplified from RNA. HTBI primers drove first-round RT-PCR of the TCR CDR3. Each CDR3 protein is one row after TCRdb ran MiXCR on the multiplex PCR reads. The sample holds hundreds of thousands of distinct CDR3 sequences; roughly 15% are singletons and the top ten take 3.5% to 4%. Sequencing was carried out using blood. The receptors come from a woman between 25 and 40 years old with Graves' hyperthyroidism.

The chain carries TRBV6-1 and TRBJ2-1; 10 bases fit TRBD2. Germline CDR1 is MNHNS and CDR2 is SASEGT. J lost 4 bases, V lost 4 bases, and 10 bases had no gene match. The CDR3 sequence is 17 residues long. Here the CDR3 reads CASSAIDGLAVYNEQFF. The CDR3 nucleotides are TGTGCCAGCAGTGCAATTGATGGACTAGCGGTGTACAATGAGCAGTTCTTC.

This clonotype appeared a few times. The rearrangement joins TRBV20-1 to TRBJ2-1; 7 positions match TRBD1. This CDR3 contains 12 residues. The germline gives CDR1 DFQATT, CDR2 SNEGSKA (reference sequence). J was trimmed by 12 bases and V by 8 bases; bases with no gene match: 13. In nucleotides, the CDR3 is TGCAGTACCCTACGACAGGGTAAAGGGCAGTTCTTC. This codes for CSTLRQGKGQFF.

As concerns this clonotype: A much larger clone lies one base from this, so it may be a read error. The chain joins TRBV6-9 to TRBJ2-7; D perhaps matches TRBD1 (7 bases). The CDR3 runs to 15 residues. Per the germline V gene, CDR1 is MNHGY and CDR2 is SVAAGI. V lost 3 bases and J 2 bases, leaving 14 bases between the germline ends. This chain's CDR3 is CASSYGGRGAYEQYF. In DNA, the CDR3 is TGTGCCAGCAGTTACGGAGGCAGGGGGGCCTACGAGCAGTACTTC.

In its sample, this clonotype was seen many times. The genes are TRBV25-1 and TRBJ2-3; possibly TRBD1 for D (6 bases). The CDR3 has 15 amino acids. V lost 6 bases and J 1 base, leaving 14 bases between the germline ends. Looked up from germline, CDR1 is MGHDK and CDR2 is SYGVNS. The CDR3 bases are TGTGCCAGCAGCCTCGGACAGCTCCGCACAGATACGCAGTATTTT. It codes for CASSLGQLRTDTQYF.

CDR3 bases: TGCAGTGCGTTTCGGGCGGGAGATAGCAATGAGCAGTTCTTC. Its protein is CSAFRAGDSNEQFF. The V call is TRBV20-1, the J call TRBJ2-1; TRBD2 agrees at 7 bases. Losses at the gene ends were 6 bases for V and 6 bases for J; bases not matched to a gene: 11. There are 14 residues in the CDR3. From germline, CDR1 is DFQATT and CDR2 SNEGSKA (reference sequence).

This clonotype was seen a handful of times. The chain uses TRBV19 and TRBJ2-1; D assignment may be TRBD1 or TRBD2 (5 bases each). Germline loops: CDR1 LNHDA, CDR2 SQIVND (reference sequence). This CDR3 has 17 amino acids. The ends were cut back, 5 bases at V and 4 bases at J, with 21 bases in the middle. The CDR3 DNA is TGTGCCAGTAGTCCCTCGAGGGGCACGGCACCATACAATGAGCAGTTCTTC. Amino acid sequence: CASSPSRGTAPYNEQFF.

The sample holds many counts of this clonotype. The chain links TRBV27 to TRBJ2-7; 10 bases align to TRBD2. CDR3 length equals 15 residues. Trimming cost V 5 bases and J 3 bases; bases outside gene matches: 7. The germline V gene encodes CDR1 MNHEY and CDR2 SMNVEV (reference sequence). Here the CDR3 DNA reads TGTGCCAGCAGTCAACCGGGACTAGCGATCTACGAGCAGTACTTC. It yields the protein CASSQPGLAIYEQYF.

This clonotype was counted ten times or more. The rearrangement joins TRBV3-1 to TRBJ1-3; the D is unclear. There are 16 residues in the CDR3. Germline loops: CDR1 LGHDT, CDR2 YNNKEL (reference sequence). Trimming shortened V by 0 bases and J by 0 bases, and 9 bases separated the two germline ends. CDR3 protein: CASSQDLLASGNTIYF. CDR3 bases: TGTGCCAGCAGCCAAGATTTGCTGGCCTCTGGAAACACCATATATTTT.

This clonotype was seen ten or more times. This chain uses TRBV2 with TRBJ1-2; tentative D call: TRBD1 (5 bases). CDR1 and CDR2 (germline): SNHLY, FYNNEI. This CDR3 contains 15 residues. The germline V and J ends were trimmed by 3 bases and 4 bases, with 15 bases remaining between them. The CDR3 nucleotides read TGTGCCAGCAGTGATCTGCTAGGGGCGAGCTATGGCTACACCTTC. It codes for CASSDLLGASYGYTF.

This clonotype occurred many times. The chain combines TRBV27 with TRBJ2-1, with 9 bases matching TRBD2. J lost 5 bases, V lost 2 bases, and 7 bases had no gene match. The germline CDR1 and CDR2 sequences are MNHEY and SMNVEV (reference sequence). This CDR3 is 16 amino acids long. The CDR3 region has the DNA TGTGCCAGCAGTTTACCGATTGCTAGCGGGAACAATGAGCAGTTCTTC. It is translated as CASSLPIASGNNEQFF.

This clonotype was seen many times. The V call is TRBV12-3 or TRBV12-4, the J call TRBJ2-2; D might be TRBD1 (5 bases). Trimming removed 7 bases at V and 4 bases at J, with 13 bases between. CDR3 length equals 14 residues. The CDR3 bases are TGTGCCAGCAAATTGGGGCCCAGCACCGGGGAGCTGTTTTTT. This codes for CASKLGPSTGELFF.

This clonotype has at least ten counts. The rearrangement uses TRBV6-1 and TRBJ1-5, with D hard to call. CDR3 length equals 14 residues. Germline CDR1 reads MNHNS; CDR2 reads SASEGT. V was cut by 6 bases and J by 5 bases, with 14 bases left in between. CDR3: CASSTALYDQPQHF. The CDR3 nucleotides are TGTGCCAGCAGCACAGCACTATATGATCAGCCCCAGCATTTT.

This clonotype appeared a few times. The CDR3 spells CASSSPGQGSGANVLTF. The DNA for the CDR3 is TGTGCCAGCAGTTCGCCGGGACAGGGTTCTGGGGCCAACGTCCTGACTTTC. V and J are TRBV7-3 and TRBJ2-6, with 9 positions matching TRBD1. In germline, CDR1 is SGHTA, CDR2 FQGTGA. This CDR3 contains 17 residues. The trim removed 6 bases at V and 1 base at J, leaving 7 bases unmatched.

This CDR3 is CSASEHNEQFF. DNA of the CDR3: TGCAGTGCTAGTGAACACAATGAGCAGTTCTTC. The chain employs TRBV20-1 and TRBJ2-1; D call uncertain. Deletions cut 3 bases from V and 5 bases from J, with 5 bases between. Germline loops: CDR1 DFQATT, CDR2 SNEGSKA (reference sequence). CDR3 length: 11 residues.

This clonotype occurred many times. The chain links TRBV30 to TRBJ2-5; TRBD2 agrees at 9 bases. Germline CDR1 GTSNPN, CDR2 SVGIG (reference sequence). Unmatched junction bases numbered 5, after V lost 1 base and J lost 5 bases. The CDR3 covers 14 residues. CDR3 sequence: CAWSGAAGGETQYF. CDR3 DNA: TGTGCCTGGAGTGGAGCTGCGGGAGGGGAGACCCAGTACTTC.

This clonotype was counted at least ten times. The V gene is TRBV7-3, the J gene TRBJ2-5; possibly TRBD2 for D (5 bases). The CDR3 totals 13 residues. V was pared by 5 bases and J by 5 bases, with 12 bases between. The germline gives CDR1 SGHTA, CDR2 FQGTGA. CDR3 sequence: CASSPSGRETQYF. CDR3 nucleotide sequence: TGTGCCAGCAGCCCGAGCGGCCGTGAGACCCAGTACTTC.

This clonotype appeared a few times. The rearrangement uses TRBV2 and TRBJ1-5; no definite D call. The CDR3 covers 14 residues. V lost 2 bases and J 1 base, leaving 6 bases between the germline ends. CDR1 is SNHLY, CDR2 FYNNEI, per germline. The CDR3 DNA follows: TGTGCCAGCAGTGAAAGGTACAGCAATCAGCCCCAGCATTTT. This sequence encodes CASSERYSNQPQHF. The variable domain in full, completed from reference TRBV2 and TRBJ1-5, reads EPEVTQTPSHQVTQMGQEVILRCVPISNHLYFYWYRQILGQKVEFLVSFYNNEISEKSEIFDDQFSVERPDGSNFTLKIRSTKLEDSAMYFCASSERYSNQPQHFGDGTRLSIL.